This T cell receptor (beta chain) was profiled in a study of blood T cell repertoires in COVID-19. Study information: Nucleic acid was either cDNA or gDNA, and it came from T cells, B-cell-depleted T cells, or PBMCs.

The CDR3 spans 17 residues. Germline CDR1 reads SGDLS; CDR2 reads YYNGEE. The V gene end was trimmed by 0 bases and the J gene end by 4 bases; junction bases not matched to a gene: 12. In the original processing: Estimated nucleated cell counts came from reference gene primer amplification. Profiled with immunoSEQ multiplex PCR; TCRdb holds only in-frame clones, not every one. V and J calls and clone size are given by that table; D and trimming were obtained from the DNA. The sample includes hundreds of thousands of clones, under 95% seen only once; the top ten take 2.5% to 4%. This receptor was identified in a young woman who had recovered from COVID-19. The specimen was peripheral blood. The rearrangement joins TRBV9 to TRBJ2-5; 7 bases line up with TRBD2. CDR3 protein: CASSVVCWVGGRETQYF. CDR3 nucleotides: TGTGCCAGCAGCGTAGTGTGTTGGGTGGGAGGGCGAGAGACCCAGTACTTC.